This TCR beta chain was recorded in a study of T cell repertoires in cytomegalovirus infection. Germline V gene lookup returns CDR1 SGHRS and CDR2 YFSETQ. This CDR3 has 15 amino acids. V shed 4 bases and J shed 2 bases, with 16 bases lying between them. Each CDR3 protein gets one entry after TCRdb re-called the reads with MiXCR. The sample lists 200,000 or so distinct CDR3 sequences; about 30% were seen once. The chain links TRBV5-1 to TRBJ2-7; a possible D gene is TRBD2 (6 bases). The sequencing sample was made of PBMCs. The sequence came from a human donor in good health (CMV status not recorded). Some clones in this sample may be carry-over from other donors' samples. The CDR3, as DNA: TGCGCCAGCAGCGGAGGGACGGAAGTAACCTACGAGCAGTACTTC. Its protein is CASSGGTEVTYEQYF.